The 25 T cell receptor beta chains below come from one sample, sequenced in a study of T cells after yellow fever vaccination. TCRdb reanalysed the 5' RACE reads using MiXCR and keeps one entry per CDR3 protein. The sample consists of 500,000 to 650,000 distinct CDR3 sequences, approximately 13% of them appearing once. Sequenced here: PBMCs, sampled on the day of the yellow fever booster vaccination. The receptor source for this set is a man aged 25 to 45 who received the YFV17D yellow fever vaccine.

This clonotype came up a few times. The gene calls are TRBV29-1 and TRBJ2-1, with D possibly being TRBD1 (6 bases). CDR1 SQVTM and CDR2 ANQGSEA come from the germline V gene. This CDR3 is 11 amino acids long. V shed 4 bases and J shed 8 bases, with 9 bases lying between them. Here the CDR3 reads CSVVRGHEQFF. As DNA, the CDR3 is TGCAGCGTTGTCAGGGGACATGAGCAGTTCTTC.

This chain joins TRBV20-1 and TRBJ2-5, with TRBD2 as a possible D gene (6 bases). Germline V gene data show CDR1 as DFQATT and CDR2 as SNEGSKA (reference sequence). Trimming stripped 3 bases from V and 2 bases from J, with 13 bases between. CDR3 size: 14 residues. In DNA, the CDR3 is TGCAGTGCTAGTCGGGAGTACGTACAAGAGACCCAGTACTTC. Protein product: CSASREYVQETQYF.

This clonotype came up a few times. V usage is TRBV5-6 and J usage is TRBJ2-1; 8 nucleotides agree with TRBD1. The CDR3 is 15 amino acids. V lost 1 base and J lost 3; bases outside the gene matches: 3. The germline V gene encodes CDR1 SGHDT and CDR2 YYEEEE. CDR3 region: CASSLPGGFYNEQFF. The CDR3, as DNA: TGTGCCAGCAGCTTGCCAGGGGGCTTCTACAATGAGCAGTTCTTC.

This clonotype was seen a handful of times. The chain combines TRBV7-2 with TRBJ2-2; D is possibly TRBD1 or TRBD2 (5 bases each). Germline V gene data show CDR1 as SGHTA and CDR2 as FQGNSA. The CDR3 is made up of 15 amino acids. Trimming shortened V by 2 bases and J by 4 bases, and 11 bases separated the two germline ends. The CDR3 nucleotides read TGTGCCAGCAGCTTAACGAGGGGCAGCACCGGGGAGCTGTTTTTT. Translation: CASSLTRGSTGELFF. The complete variable domain, with remaining parts taken from reference TRBV7-2 and TRBJ2-2, reads GAGVSQSPSNKVTEKGKDVELRCDPISGHTALYWYRQSLGQGLEFLIYFQGNSAPDKSGLPSDRFSAERTGGSVSTLTIQRTQQEDSAVYLCASSLTRGSTGELFFGEGSRLTVL.

This clonotype was seen a few times. This chain joins TRBV30 and TRBJ1-5; 9 nucleotides line up with TRBD1. Germline V gives CDR1 GTSNPN, CDR2 SVGIG (reference sequence). V shed 6 bases and J 4 bases; nucleotides not matched to a gene: 4. The CDR3 totals 13 residues. CDR3 sequence: CACGTGRNQPQHF. In DNA form, the CDR3 reads TGTGCCTGTGGGACAGGGCGAAATCAGCCCCAGCATTTT.

This clonotype was recorded a few times. V gene TRBV7-2 combines with J gene TRBJ2-1, with D unresolved. Trimming took 2 bases from V and 0 from J, leaving 11 bases between them. Germline CDR1 SGHTA, CDR2 FQGNSA. The CDR3 length is 16 residues. The CDR3 sequence: CASSLTPVISYNEQFF. The DNA for the CDR3 is TGTGCCAGCAGCTTAACTCCAGTGATCTCCTACAATGAGCAGTTCTTC.

The V and J genes are TRBV27 and TRBJ2-3; D uncertain. CDR1 MNHEY and CDR2 SMNVEV come from the germline V gene (reference sequence). Between the trimmed V and J ends, which lost 4 bases and 2 bases, there was a span of 10 bases. This CDR3 region has 14 residues. The CDR3 spells CASSSQTTTDTQYF. The CDR3 coding sequence is TGTGCCAGCAGTTCGCAAACTACCACAGATACGCAGTATTTT.

This clonotype was observed a few times. The chain is built from TRBV20-1 and TRBJ2-5; D uncertain. Looked up from germline, CDR1 is DFQATT and CDR2 is SNEGSKA (reference sequence). The CDR3 has 11 residues. Between the trimmed V and J ends, which lost 3 bases and 5 bases, there was a span of 7 bases. This CDR3 reads CSARSGETQYF. CDR3 bases: TGCAGTGCTAGGTCCGGGGAGACCCAGTACTTC.

The rearrangement uses TRBV6-5 and TRBJ2-2, with D perhaps matching TRBD1 (6 bases). Deletions cut 1 base from V and 2 bases from J, with 8 bases between. The CDR3 is made up of 15 amino acids. Per the germline V gene, CDR1 is MNHEY and CDR2 is SVGAGI. The CDR3, as DNA: TGTGCCAGCAGTTACTACAGGGCAAACACCGGGGAGCTGTTTTTT. Its translation is CASSYYRANTGELFF.

The CDR3, as DNA: TGCAGTGCCCGCCTGGCCGGTTTTAGCGGGAGGGCCAGTGATACGCAGTATTTT. Translation gives CSARLAGFSGRASDTQYF. The chain is built from TRBV20-1 and TRBJ2-3, with 11 bases fitting TRBD2. The germline gives CDR1 DFQATT, CDR2 SNEGSKA (reference sequence). J lost 6 bases, V lost 6 bases, and 20 bases had no gene match. This CDR3 has 18 amino acids.

This clonotype was seen more than once but under ten times. The chain recombines TRBV7-9 with TRBJ2-2; D is unclear. This CDR3 is built from 13 residues. Per the germline V gene, CDR1 is SEHNR and CDR2 is FQNEAQ (reference sequence). The V and J ends lost 6 bases and 7 bases respectively, with 12 bases between them. The CDR3 here is CASSFGMVGELFF. The CDR3 DNA is TGTGCCAGCAGTTTCGGAATGGTCGGGGAGCTGTTTTTT.

The V and J genes are TRBV11-3 and TRBJ2-7; 7 nucleotides agree with TRBD1. The J segment lost 1 base and the V segment lost 2 bases, leaving 5 bases of the junction unmatched. Germline CDR1 and CDR2: SGHNT and YENEEA. The CDR3 consists of 15 residues. The CDR3 nucleotides read TGTGCCAGCAGCTTACAGACAGGGATTTCCTACGAGCAGTACTTC. This codes for CASSLQTGISYEQYF.

This chain links TRBV9 with TRBJ2-1; D call uncertain. CDR3 length: 12 amino acids. The V and J ends lost 4 bases and 9 bases respectively, with 11 bases between them. Germline V gene data show CDR1 as SGDLS and CDR2 as YYNGEE. This CDR3 reads CASSPRRFEQFF. Here the CDR3 DNA reads TGTGCCAGCAGCCCCCGACGATTTGAGCAGTTCTTC.

This clonotype turned up a few times. The chain combines TRBV20-1 with TRBJ2-1; D remains unclear. The V end lost 5 bases, the J end lost 4 bases, and 3 bases lay between the germline ends. The CDR3 consists of 10 residues. CDR1 and CDR2 (germline): DFQATT, SNEGSKA (reference sequence). CDR3 sequence: CSAYYNEQFF. The CDR3 DNA reads TGCAGTGCTTATTACAATGAGCAGTTCTTC.

This clonotype turned up a few times. The genes are TRBV28 and TRBJ2-2, with 8 bases matching TRBD2. The CDR3 is made up of 15 amino acids. Germline trimming cut 10 bases from V and 1 base from J; bases unmatched to any gene: 8. The germline V gene encodes CDR1 MDHEN and CDR2 SYDVKM. DNA of the CDR3: TGTGCCACATTCGGACTAGCTGGGAACACCGGGGAGCTGTTTTTT. Translation gives CATFGLAGNTGELFF.

This clonotype was observed a handful of times. J is TRBJ1-6 and V is TRBV7-2; 8 nucleotides align to TRBD1. V gave up 7 bases and J gave up 7 bases; unmatched junction bases: 9. The germline gives CDR1 SGHTA, CDR2 FQGNSA. The CDR3 consists of 15 residues. The CDR3 reads CASNYYGTGNSPLHF. CDR3 sequence (DNA): TGTGCCAGCAACTATTATGGGACAGGCAATTCACCCCTCCACTTT.

The gene calls are TRBV4-1 and TRBJ2-7; 9 bases agree with TRBD2. J was trimmed by 5 bases and V by 0 bases; bases with no gene match: 11. Germline V gene lookup returns CDR1 MGHRA and CDR2 YSYEKL. This CDR3 has 17 residues. As DNA, the CDR3 is TGCGCCAGCAGCCAAGATCCTATAGCGGGAGTTCGAGACGAGCAGTACTTC. It encodes CASSQDPIAGVRDEQYF.

This clonotype was seen many times. The V and J genes are TRBV5-1 and TRBJ2-2; the match to TRBD2 covers 11 bases. This CDR3 is built from 15 residues. With V trimmed by 4 bases and J by 5 bases, 4 bases remained unmatched. The germline gives CDR1 SGHRS, CDR2 YFSETQ. For the CDR3, the DNA is TGCGCCAGCAGCCCGGGACTAGCGGAAACCGGGGAGCTGTTTTTT. Its translation: CASSPGLAETGELFF.

This clonotype was seen a few times. The rearrangement uses TRBV29-1 and TRBJ1-1; 12 bases line up with TRBD1. The germline V gene encodes CDR1 SQVTM and CDR2 ANQGSEA. J lost 5 bases, V lost 6 bases, and 13 bases had no gene match. The CDR3 covers 16 residues. This CDR3 reads CSVGVWDRGPGTEAFF. CDR3 sequence (DNA): TGCAGCGTGGGCGTGTGGGACAGGGGGCCTGGTACTGAAGCTTTCTTT.

V is TRBV7-8 and J is TRBJ2-3; 7 nucleotides line up with TRBD2. Germline-derived CDR1 and CDR2 are SGHVS and FQNEAQ. The V gene end was trimmed by 5 bases and the J gene end by 9 bases; junction bases not matched to a gene: 5. The CDR3 consists of 12 residues. The DNA for the CDR3 is TGTGCCAGCAGCCCTAGCGGTTACACGCAGTATTTT. As protein: CASSPSGYTQYF.

There are a few counts of this clonotype. The chain carries TRBV20-1 and TRBJ2-7; 8 bases fit TRBD1. The V and J ends lost 1 base and 2 bases, in that order; junction bases with no gene match: 16. Germline V gene lookup returns CDR1 DFQATT and CDR2 SNEGSKA (reference sequence). This CDR3 has 18 amino acids. The CDR3 reads CSARGNVGATGGTYEQYF. As DNA, the CDR3 is TGCAGTGCTAGAGGAAATGTCGGGGCAACAGGGGGTACCTACGAGCAGTACTTC.

This clonotype was found a few times. This rearrangement joins TRBV5-1 to TRBJ2-7, with TRBD1 as a possible D gene (6 bases). This CDR3 spans 16 amino acids. V lost 5 bases, J lost 3 bases, and 21 bases lay in between. Germline V gene sequence: CDR1 SGHRS, CDR2 YFSETQ. DNA of the CDR3: TGCGCCAGCAGTTATGCGATGATCCGGACAGACTACGAGCAGTACTTC. Its protein product is CASSYAMIRTDYEQYF.

J is TRBJ2-1 and V is TRBV30, with 10 nucleotides matching TRBD1. The germline V gene has CDR1 GTSNPN and CDR2 SVGIG (reference sequence). The CDR3 has 15 residues. J was trimmed by 7 bases and V by 2 bases; bases with no gene match: 8. The CDR3 DNA reads TGTGCCTGGAGTCTAGACAGGGGGCTTATGAATGAGCAGTTCTTC. Its protein is CAWSLDRGLMNEQFF.

This clonotype was counted only a few times. The chain couples TRBV30 to TRBJ2-7; perhaps TRBD1 as D (6 bases). Per the germline V gene, CDR1 is GTSNPN and CDR2 is SVGIG (reference sequence). The germline V and J ends were trimmed by 2 bases and 0 bases, with 11 bases remaining between them. This CDR3 region has 14 residues. CDR3 protein: CAWSIGGSSYEQYF. In DNA, the CDR3 is TGTGCCTGGAGTATAGGGGGAAGCTCCTACGAGCAGTACTTC.

The chain carries TRBV18 and TRBJ2-5; D not resolved. CDR3 length equals 13 residues. Trimming shortened V by 3 bases and J by 4 bases, and 9 bases separated the two germline ends. CDR1 KGHSH and CDR2 LQKENI come from the germline V gene. The CDR3 region has the DNA TGTGCCAGCTCACCGCCGAACGGAGAGACCCAGTACTTC. Its translation is CASSPPNGETQYF.